Listed below are T cell receptor beta chains from one sample, sequenced in a study of graft-versus-host responses after intestinal transplantation. Libraries were prepared by immunoSEQ multiplex PCR; TCRdb keeps only in-frame clonotypes and omits some of them. The table shows roughly 100,000 clones, with approximately 90% occurring only once. These receptors have no identified antigens. The sample here was unstimulated CD8+ T cells sorted from spleen or lymph node cells, taken before transplant. These TCRs come from a human donor who was the organ donor for an intestinal transplant. CDR3s include the opening cysteine and the closing phenylalanine or tryptophan. The D gene is left open where the match is weak. Expanded clones get a size class; other rows say once, few or many, or leave the size out.

D | J | size | V | CDR3 | DNA
TRBD2 | TRBJ2-1 | - | TRBV15 | CATSTGTRRYNEQFF | TGTGCCACCAGCACTGGGACTAGAAGATACAATGAGCAGTTCTTC
- | TRBJ1-1 | - | TRBV6-5 | CASSYTLLNTEAFF | TGTGCCAGCAGTTACACTCTTCTGAACACTGAAGCTTTCTTT
- | TRBJ1-1 | - | TRBV5-8 | CASNLQGNTEAFF | TGTGCCAGCAACCTACAGGGGAACACTGAAGCTTTCTTT
TRBD2 | TRBJ2-7 | - | TRBV4-1 | CASSQVGGVVSHEQYF | TGCGCCAGCAGCCAAGTCGGGGGGGTTGTCAGTCACGAGCAGTACTTC
- | TRBJ2-5 | - | TRBV25-1 | CASSGVQGQETQYF | TGTGCCAGCAGTGGGGTACAGGGCCAAGAGACCCAGTACTTC
- | TRBJ2-1 | - | TRBV28 | CASSYLNLQISSYNEQFF | TGTGCCAGCAGCTATTTGAATCTACAGATCAGCTCCTACAATGAGCAGTTCTTC
- | TRBJ1-1 | - | TRBV28 | CASSPDISNTEAFF | TGTGCCAGCAGTCCGGACATTTCGAACACTGAAGCTTTCTTT
TRBD1 | TRBJ1-4 | - | TRBV15 | CATSRAQGGWEKLFF | TGTGCCACCAGCAGAGCCCAGGGGGGCTGGGAAAAACTGTTTTTT
- | TRBJ2-7 | few | TRBV10-1 | CASSRSTDYEQYF | TGCGCCAGCAGTCGGTCGACAGACTACGAGCAGTACTTC
- | TRBJ2-4 | - | TRBV5-4 | CASSLGNGGAVDIQYF | TGTGCCAGCAGCTTGGGAAATGGGGGGGCAGTGGACATTCAGTACTTC
- | TRBJ2-5 | once | TRBV4-1 | CASSQDSTLETQYF | TGCGCCAGCAGCCAAGATTCTACCTTGGAGACCCAGTACTTC
- | TRBJ2-1 | once | TRBV7-8 | CASSRTANEQFF | TGTGCCAGCAGCCGGACTGCCAATGAGCAGTTCTTC
- | TRBJ1-5 | - | TRBV6-1 | CASRVLISNQPQHF | TGTGCCAGCAGAGTTCTAATTAGCAATCAGCCCCAGCATTTT
- | TRBJ2-5 | once | TRBV5-1 | CASSFTVLETQYF | TGCGCCAGCAGCTTTACTGTGCTGGAGACCCAGTACTTC
- | TRBJ1-1 | - | TRBV10-1 | CASSVDMNTEAFF | TGCGCCAGCAGTGTGGACATGAACACTGAAGCTTTCTTT
TRBD1 | TRBJ1-4 | - | TRBV4-1 | CASSQGPRGPEKLFF | TGCGCCAGCAGCCAAGGCCCCAGGGGGCCTGAAAAACTGTTTTTT
TRBD2 | TRBJ2-3 | - | TRBV13 | CATEREGPTDTQYF | TGTGCCACCGAGCGGGAGGGCCCCACAGATACGCAGTATTTT
- | TRBJ2-7 | - | TRBV28 | CASSSPGGREQYF | TGTGCCAGCAGTTCCCCCGGGGGGCGCGAGCAGTACTTC
- | TRBJ1-1 | once | TRBV12-5 | CASGWGHHNPTEAFF | TGTGCTAGTGGTTGGGGACACCACAATCCAACTGAAGCTTTCTTT
TRBD1 | TRBJ2-7 | - | TRBV7-2 | CASSLGVWTGPSEQYF | TGTGCCAGCAGCTTAGGTGTTTGGACAGGGCCTAGTGAGCAGTACTTC
- | TRBJ1-1 | - | TRBV6-5 | CASSSRILGETEAFF | TGTGCCAGCAGCTCTAGAATTCTAGGTGAGACTGAAGCTTTCTTT
- | TRBJ1-4 | - | TRBV4-1 | CASSQDEVAYGHEKLFF | TGCGCCAGCAGCCAAGATGAGGTTGCCTACGGCCATGAAAAACTGTTTTTT
TRBD1 | TRBJ2-7 | - | TRBV29-1 | CSVEGQGYEQYF | TGCAGCGTTGAGGGACAGGGCTACGAGCAGTACTTC
TRBD2 | TRBJ2-3 | - | TRBV7-3 | CASSPSGGADTQYF | TGTGCCAGCAGCCCTAGCGGGGGGGCAGATACGCAGTATTTT
TRBD1 | TRBJ1-4 | few | TRBV4-1 | CASSQAYSGTGHRWVFF | TGCGCCAGCAGCCAAGCGTATTCCGGGACAGGGCATAGGTGGGTGTTTTTT
TRBD2 | TRBJ2-1 | - | TRBV28 | CASSTPLGTSGRSSYNEQFF | TGTGCCAGCAGCACTCCACTCGGGACTAGCGGGCGGAGCTCCTACAATGAGCAGTTCTTC
- | TRBJ1-6 | - | TRBV19 | CASRYIGPNSPLHF | TGTGCCAGTAGATACATTGGCCCTAATTCACCCCTCCACTTT
TRBD1 | TRBJ1-4 | - | TRBV2 | CASIGQGGEKLFF | TGTGCCAGCATAGGACAGGGTGGTGAAAAACTGTTTTTT
- | TRBJ2-1 | - | TRBV7-8 | CASSLRFDEQFF | TGTGCCAGCAGCTTACGGTTCGATGAGCAGTTCTTC
- | TRBJ2-7 | - | TRBV27 | CASSTLWGVQAPLTEQYF | TGTGCCAGCAGTACACTGTGGGGGGTACAAGCCCCCCTGACAGAGCAGTACTTC
TRBD1 | TRBJ1-1 | - | TRBV7-9 | CASSATTDRADTEAFF | TGTGCCAGCAGCGCCACGACAGACAGGGCGGACACTGAAGCTTTCTTT
TRBD2 | TRBJ2-4 | - | TRBV28 | CASSLAGGENIQYF | TGTGCCAGCAGTTTAGCCGGGGGGGAAAACATTCAGTACTTC
TRBD1 | TRBJ2-5 | once | TRBV10-3 | CAISPTPGQGGETQYF | TGTGCCATCAGCCCGACCCCGGGACAGGGTGGGGAGACCCAGTACTTC
- | TRBJ2-7 | - | TRBV10-3 | CAISESMGPPSYEQYF | TGTGCCATCAGTGAGAGTATGGGGCCCCCATCCTACGAGCAGTACTTC
TRBD2 | TRBJ2-7 | - | TRBV5-1 | CASSLSRTSGYPARTYEQYF | TGCGCCAGCAGCTTGAGTCGGACTAGCGGGTACCCAGCGAGAACCTACGAGCAGTACTTC
TRBD2 | TRBJ2-1 | - | TRBV19 | CASSITGLAGDVPYNEQFF | TGTGCCAGTAGTATCACAGGCCTAGCGGGAGATGTCCCTTACAATGAGCAGTTCTTC
- | TRBJ2-3 | - | TRBV11-3 | CASSPAGADTQYF | TGTGCCAGCAGCCCTGCGGGTGCAGATACGCAGTATTTT
- | TRBJ2-1 | - | TRBV12-5 | CASTLILSNEQFF | TGTGCTAGTACTCTAATATTGAGCAATGAGCAGTTCTTC
TRBD2 | TRBJ2-5 | - | TRBV7-3 | CASSLPSGGLTQYF | TGTGCCAGCAGCTTACCTAGCGGCGGTCTGACCCAGTACTTC
- | TRBJ2-2 | - | TRBV15 | CATSRALTGELFF | TGTGCCACCAGCAGAGCATTGACCGGGGAGCTGTTTTTT
- | TRBJ2-3 | - | TRBV7-3 | CASSLFSDTQYF | TGTGCCAGCAGCTTATTTTCGGATACGCAGTATTTT
- | TRBJ1-1 | - | TRBV2 | CARLGGLEAFF | TGTGCCAGACTCGGGGGTTTAGAAGCTTTCTTT
- | TRBJ2-3 | once | TRBV21-1 | CASSPWGRACSDTQYF | TGTGCCAGCAGCCCCTGGGGCAGGGCGTGCTCAGATACGCAGTATTTT
TRBD1 | TRBJ2-1 | once | TRBV7-6 | CASSYYPDRVDEQFF | TGTGCCAGCAGCTACTATCCTGACAGGGTGGATGAGCAGTTCTTC
- | TRBJ1-1 | - | TRBV15 | CATRYARGGNTEAFF | TGTGCCACCAGGTACGCCCGAGGGGGGAACACTGAAGCTTTCTTT
- | TRBJ1-5 | - | TRBV19 | CASTVLPGGGNQPQHF | TGTGCCAGTACAGTTCTCCCGGGGGGCGGCAATCAGCCCCAGCATTTT
- | TRBJ2-3 | - | TRBV5-5 | CASSFTGSDTQYF | TGTGCCAGCAGCTTCACAGGGTCGGATACGCAGTATTTT
TRBD1 | TRBJ2-7 | - | TRBV13 | CASSSNLGTGLDEQYF | TGTGCCAGCAGCTCCAACTTGGGGACAGGGTTGGACGAGCAGTACTTC
- | TRBJ2-3 | - | TRBV7-8 | CASSQILTSTDTQYF | TGTGCCAGCAGCCAAATTTTAACTAGCACAGATACGCAGTATTTT
- | TRBJ2-7 | few | TRBV30 | CAWSVGVSYEQYF | TGTGCCTGGAGTGTAGGGGTCTCCTACGAGCAGTACTTC
TRBD2 | TRBJ2-5 | - | TRBV6-1 | CASSEGPGGTRETQYF | TGTGCCAGCAGTGAAGGACCGGGAGGGACGAGGGAGACCCAGTACTTC
- | TRBJ2-7 | - | TRBV5-4 | CASSQGPGDEQYF | TGTGCCAGCAGTCAAGGACCAGGGGACGAGCAGTACTTC
- | TRBJ1-1 | - | TRBV19 | CASSRNSRVYLNTEAFF | TGTGCCAGTAGCCGGAATAGCAGGGTTTACTTGAACACTGAAGCTTTCTTT
- | TRBJ1-1 | - | TRBV11-3 | CASSAWTEPNTEAFF | TGTGCCAGCAGCGCTTGGACAGAGCCGAACACTGAAGCTTTCTTT